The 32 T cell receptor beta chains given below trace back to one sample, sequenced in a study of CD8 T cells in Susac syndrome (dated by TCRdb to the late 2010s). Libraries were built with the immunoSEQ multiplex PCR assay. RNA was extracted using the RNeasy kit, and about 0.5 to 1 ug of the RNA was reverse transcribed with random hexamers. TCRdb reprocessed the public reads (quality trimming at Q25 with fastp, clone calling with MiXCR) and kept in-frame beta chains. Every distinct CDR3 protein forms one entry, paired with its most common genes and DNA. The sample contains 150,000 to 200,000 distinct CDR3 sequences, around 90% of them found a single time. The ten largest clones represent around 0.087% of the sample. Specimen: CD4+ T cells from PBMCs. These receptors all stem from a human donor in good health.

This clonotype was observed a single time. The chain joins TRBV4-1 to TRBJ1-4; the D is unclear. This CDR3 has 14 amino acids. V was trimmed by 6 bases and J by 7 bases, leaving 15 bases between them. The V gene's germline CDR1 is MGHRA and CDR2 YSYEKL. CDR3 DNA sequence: TGCGCCAGCAGACAAATCGGTGCTACTGAAAAACTGTTTTTT. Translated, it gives CASRQIGATEKLFF.

CDR3 in amino acids: CSVSTSGTDTQYF. In DNA form, the CDR3 reads TGCAGCGTTTCGACTAGCGGCACAGATACGCAGTATTTT. The chain employs TRBV29-1 and TRBJ2-3, with TRBD2 matching 8 bases. The CDR3 runs 13 residues. The V gene's germline CDR1 is SQVTM and CDR2 ANQGSEA. J gave up 1 base and V 5 bases, and 2 bases lay outside the gene matches.

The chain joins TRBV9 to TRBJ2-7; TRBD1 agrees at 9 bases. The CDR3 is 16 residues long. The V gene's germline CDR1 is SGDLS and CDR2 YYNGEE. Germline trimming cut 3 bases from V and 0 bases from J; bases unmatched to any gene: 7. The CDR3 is CASSEGGTGPSYEQYF. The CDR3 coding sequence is TGTGCCAGCAGCGAGGGTGGGACAGGGCCCTCCTACGAGCAGTACTTC.

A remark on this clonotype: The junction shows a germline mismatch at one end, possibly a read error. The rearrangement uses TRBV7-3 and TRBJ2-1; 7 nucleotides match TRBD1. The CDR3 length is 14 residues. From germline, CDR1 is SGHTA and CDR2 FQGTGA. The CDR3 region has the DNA TGTGCCAGCAGCGCCCAAGGGGGCTACGATGAGCAGTTCTTC. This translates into CASSAQGGYDEQFF.

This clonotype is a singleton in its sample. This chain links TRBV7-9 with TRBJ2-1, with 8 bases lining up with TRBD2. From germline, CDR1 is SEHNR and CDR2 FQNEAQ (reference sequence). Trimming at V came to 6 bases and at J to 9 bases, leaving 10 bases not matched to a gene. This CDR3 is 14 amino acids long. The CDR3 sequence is CASRAGTSNSEQFF. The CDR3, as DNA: TGTGCCAGCAGAGCCGGGACTAGTAATAGTGAGCAGTTCTTC. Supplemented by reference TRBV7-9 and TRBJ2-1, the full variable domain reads DTGVSQNPRHKITKRGQNVTFRCDPISEHNRLYWYRQTLGQGPEFLTYFQNEAQLEKSRLLSDRFSAERPKGSFSTLEIQRTEQGDSAMYLCASRAGTSNSEQFFGPGTRLTVL.

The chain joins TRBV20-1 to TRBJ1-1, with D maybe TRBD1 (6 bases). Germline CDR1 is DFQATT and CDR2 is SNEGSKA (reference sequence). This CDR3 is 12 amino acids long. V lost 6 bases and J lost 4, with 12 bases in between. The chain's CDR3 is CSAGGQTTEAFF. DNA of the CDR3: TGCAGTGCCGGAGGACAGACCACTGAAGCTTTCTTT.

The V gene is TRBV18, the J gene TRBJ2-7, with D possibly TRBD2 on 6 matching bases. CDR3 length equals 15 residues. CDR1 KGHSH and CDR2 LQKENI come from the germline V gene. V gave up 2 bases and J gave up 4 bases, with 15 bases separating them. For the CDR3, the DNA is TGTGCCAGCTCACCATCTCTAGCGCAAAATTACGAGCAGTACTTC. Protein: CASSPSLAQNYEQYF.

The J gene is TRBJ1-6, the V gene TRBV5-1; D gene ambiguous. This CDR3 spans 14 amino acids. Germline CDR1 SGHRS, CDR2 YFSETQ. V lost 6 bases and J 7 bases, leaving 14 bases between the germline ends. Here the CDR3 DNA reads TGCGCCAGCACCAACACGAGCAGCAATTCACCCCTCCACTTT. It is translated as CASTNTSSNSPLHF.

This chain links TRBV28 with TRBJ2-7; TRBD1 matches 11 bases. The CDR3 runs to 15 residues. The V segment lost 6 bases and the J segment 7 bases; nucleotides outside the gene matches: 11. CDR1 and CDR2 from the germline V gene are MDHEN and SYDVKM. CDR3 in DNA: TGTGCCAGCAGCCCCTACGAGGGGACAGGGGGGGAGCAGTACTTC. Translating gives CASSPYEGTGGEQYF.

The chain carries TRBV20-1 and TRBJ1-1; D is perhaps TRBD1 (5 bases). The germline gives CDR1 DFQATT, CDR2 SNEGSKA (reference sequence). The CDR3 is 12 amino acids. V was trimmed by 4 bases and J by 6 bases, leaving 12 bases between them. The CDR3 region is CSAKEGTAEAFF. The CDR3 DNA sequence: TGCAGTGCTAAGGAGGGGACGGCTGAAGCTTTCTTT.

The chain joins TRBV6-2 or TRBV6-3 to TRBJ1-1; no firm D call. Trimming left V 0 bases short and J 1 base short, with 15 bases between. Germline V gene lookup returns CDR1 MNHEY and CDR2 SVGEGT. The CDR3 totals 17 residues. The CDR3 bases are TGTGCCAGCAGTTACTCTAAGTTGGTGAGAGGGAACACTGAAGCTTTCTTT. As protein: CASSYSKLVRGNTEAFF.

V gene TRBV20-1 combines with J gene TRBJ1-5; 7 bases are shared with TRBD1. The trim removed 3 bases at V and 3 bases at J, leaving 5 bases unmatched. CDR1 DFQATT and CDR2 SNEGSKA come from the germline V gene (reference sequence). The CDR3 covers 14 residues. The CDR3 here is CSARTGRYNQPQHF. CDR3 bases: TGCAGTGCTAGGACAGGGAGATACAATCAGCCCCAGCATTTT.

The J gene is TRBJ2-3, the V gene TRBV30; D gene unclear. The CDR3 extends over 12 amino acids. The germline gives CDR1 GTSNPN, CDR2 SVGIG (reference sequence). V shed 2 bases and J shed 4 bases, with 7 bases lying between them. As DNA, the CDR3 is TGTGCCTGGAGTCAGCCCTCAGATACGCAGTATTTT. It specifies CAWSQPSDTQYF.

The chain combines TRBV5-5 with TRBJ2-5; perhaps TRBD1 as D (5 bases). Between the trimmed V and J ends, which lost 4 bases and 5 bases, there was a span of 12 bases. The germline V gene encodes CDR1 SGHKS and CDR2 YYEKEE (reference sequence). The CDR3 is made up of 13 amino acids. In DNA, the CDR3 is TGTGCCAGCAGCCGCGGACACTTCGAGACCCAGTACTTC. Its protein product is CASSRGHFETQYF.

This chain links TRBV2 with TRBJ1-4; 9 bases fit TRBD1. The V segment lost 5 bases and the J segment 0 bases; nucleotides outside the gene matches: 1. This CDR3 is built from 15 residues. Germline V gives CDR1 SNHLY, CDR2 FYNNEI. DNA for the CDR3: TGTGCCAGCAGTCGGACAGGGGCAACTAATGAAAAACTGTTTTTT. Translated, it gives CASSRTGATNEKLFF.

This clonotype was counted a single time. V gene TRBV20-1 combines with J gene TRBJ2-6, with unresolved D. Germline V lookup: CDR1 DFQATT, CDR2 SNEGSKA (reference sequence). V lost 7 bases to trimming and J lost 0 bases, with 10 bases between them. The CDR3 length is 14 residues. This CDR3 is CSGTSNSGANVLTF. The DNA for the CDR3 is TGCAGTGGCACATCCAACTCTGGGGCCAACGTCCTGACTTTC.

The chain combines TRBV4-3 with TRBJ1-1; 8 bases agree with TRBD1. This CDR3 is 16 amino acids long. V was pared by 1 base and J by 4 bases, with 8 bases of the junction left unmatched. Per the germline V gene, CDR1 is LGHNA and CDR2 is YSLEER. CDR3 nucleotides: TGCGCCAGCAGCCAAGCGAAGACAGGGGAGGGCACTGAAGCTTTCTTT. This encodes CASSQAKTGEGTEAFF.

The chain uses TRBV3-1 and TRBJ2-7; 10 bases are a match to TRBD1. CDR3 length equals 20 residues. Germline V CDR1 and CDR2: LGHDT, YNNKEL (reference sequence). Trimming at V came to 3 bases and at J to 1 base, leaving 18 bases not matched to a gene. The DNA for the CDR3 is TGTGCCAGCAGCCATTGGCAAGACAGGGGGCTAACAGCGCTATCCTACGAGCAGTACTTC. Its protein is CASSHWQDRGLTALSYEQYF.

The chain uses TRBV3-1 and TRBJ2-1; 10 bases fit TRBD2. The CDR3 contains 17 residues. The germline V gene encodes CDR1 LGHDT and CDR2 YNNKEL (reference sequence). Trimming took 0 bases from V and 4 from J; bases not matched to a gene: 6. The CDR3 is CASSQDRAGGSYNEQFF. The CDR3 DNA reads TGTGCCAGCAGCCAAGACCGAGCGGGGGGGTCTTACAATGAGCAGTTCTTC.

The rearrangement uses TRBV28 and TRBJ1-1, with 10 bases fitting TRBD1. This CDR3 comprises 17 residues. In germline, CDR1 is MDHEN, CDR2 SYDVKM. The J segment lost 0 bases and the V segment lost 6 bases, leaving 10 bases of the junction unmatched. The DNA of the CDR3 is TGTGCCAGCAGACTCCCCGGGACAGGGGTTATGAACACTGAAGCTTTCTTT. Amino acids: CASRLPGTGVMNTEAFF.

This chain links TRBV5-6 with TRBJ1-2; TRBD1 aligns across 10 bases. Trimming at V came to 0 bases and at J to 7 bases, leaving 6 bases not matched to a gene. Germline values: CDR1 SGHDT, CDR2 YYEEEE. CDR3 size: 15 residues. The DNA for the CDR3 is TGTGCCAGCAGCTTGGTTGGCCGGGACAGGGGTGGCTACACCTTC. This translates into CASSLVGRDRGGYTF.

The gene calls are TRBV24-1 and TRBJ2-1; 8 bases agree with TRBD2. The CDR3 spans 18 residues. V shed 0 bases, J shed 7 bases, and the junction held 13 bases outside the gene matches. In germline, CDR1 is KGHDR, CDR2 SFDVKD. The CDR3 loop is CATSDLGPGAGAGNEQFF. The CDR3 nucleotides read TGTGCCACCAGTGATTTGGGGCCCGGAGCGGGAGCTGGGAATGAGCAGTTCTTC.

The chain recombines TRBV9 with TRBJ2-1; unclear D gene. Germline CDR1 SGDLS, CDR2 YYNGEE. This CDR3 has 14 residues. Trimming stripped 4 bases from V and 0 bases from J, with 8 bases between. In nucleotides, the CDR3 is TGTGCCAGCAGCCCGATAAGCTCCTACAATGAGCAGTTCTTC. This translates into CASSPISSYNEQFF. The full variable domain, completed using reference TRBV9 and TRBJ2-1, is DSGVTQTPKHLITATGQRVTLRCSPRSGDLSVYWYQQSLDQGLQFLIQYYNGEERAKGNILERFSAQQFPDLHSELNLSSLELGDSALYFCASSPISSYNEQFFGPGTRLTVL.

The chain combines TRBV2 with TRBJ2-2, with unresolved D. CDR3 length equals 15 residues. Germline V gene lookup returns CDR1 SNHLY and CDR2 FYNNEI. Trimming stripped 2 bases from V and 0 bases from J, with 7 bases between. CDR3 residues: CASSERFANTGELFF. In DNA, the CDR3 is TGTGCCAGCAGTGAAAGGTTTGCGAACACCGGGGAGCTGTTTTTT. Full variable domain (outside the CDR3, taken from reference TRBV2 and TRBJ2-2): EPEVTQTPSHQVTQMGQEVILRCVPISNHLYFYWYRQILGQKVEFLVSFYNNEISEKSEIFDDQFSVERPDGSNFTLKIRSTKLEDSAMYFCASSERFANTGELFFGEGSRLTVL.

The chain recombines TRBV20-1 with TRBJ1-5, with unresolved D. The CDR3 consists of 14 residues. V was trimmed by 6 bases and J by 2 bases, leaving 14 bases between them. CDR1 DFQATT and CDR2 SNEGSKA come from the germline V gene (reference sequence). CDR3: CSAQRWGRNQPQHF. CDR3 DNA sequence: TGCAGTGCCCAGAGGTGGGGTCGCAATCAGCCCCAGCATTTT.

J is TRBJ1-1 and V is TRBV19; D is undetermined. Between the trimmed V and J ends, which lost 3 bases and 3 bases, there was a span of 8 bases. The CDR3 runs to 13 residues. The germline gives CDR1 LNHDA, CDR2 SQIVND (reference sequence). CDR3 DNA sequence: TGTGCCAGTAGTATCCGGCCGGACACTGAAGCTTTCTTT. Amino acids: CASSIRPDTEAFF.

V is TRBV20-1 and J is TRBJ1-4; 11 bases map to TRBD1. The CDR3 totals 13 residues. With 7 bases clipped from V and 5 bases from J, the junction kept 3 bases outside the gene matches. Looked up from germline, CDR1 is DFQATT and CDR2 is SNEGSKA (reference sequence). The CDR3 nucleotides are TGCAGTGTACGGGACAGGGGGAATGAAAAACTGTTTTTT. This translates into CSVRDRGNEKLFF.

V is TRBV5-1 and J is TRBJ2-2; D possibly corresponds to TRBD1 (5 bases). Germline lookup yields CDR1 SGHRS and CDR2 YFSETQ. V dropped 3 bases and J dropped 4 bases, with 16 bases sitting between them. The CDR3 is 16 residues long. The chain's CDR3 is CASSSTDSFSTGELFF. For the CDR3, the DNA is TGCGCCAGCAGCTCGACCGACAGTTTTAGCACCGGGGAGCTGTTTTTT.

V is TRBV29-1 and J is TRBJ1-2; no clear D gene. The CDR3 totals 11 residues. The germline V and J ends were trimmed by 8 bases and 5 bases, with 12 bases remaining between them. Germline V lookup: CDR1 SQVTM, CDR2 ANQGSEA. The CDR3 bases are TGCAGCACAACCGAAGGGTATGGCTACACCTTC. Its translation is CSTTEGYGYTF. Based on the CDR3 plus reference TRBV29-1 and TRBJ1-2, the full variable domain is SAVISQKPSRDICQRGTSLTIQCQVDSQVTMMFWYRQQPGQSLTLIATANQGSEATYESGFVIDKFPISRPNLTFSTLTVSNMSPEDSSIYLCSTTEGYGYTFGSGTRLTVV.

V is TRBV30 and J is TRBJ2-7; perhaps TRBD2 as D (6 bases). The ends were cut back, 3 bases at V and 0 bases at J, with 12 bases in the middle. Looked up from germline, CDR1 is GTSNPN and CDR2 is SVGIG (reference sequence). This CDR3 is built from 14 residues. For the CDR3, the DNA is TGTGCCTGGAGGGGTGGAGGGAGCTCCTACGAGCAGTACTTC. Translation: CAWRGGGSSYEQYF.

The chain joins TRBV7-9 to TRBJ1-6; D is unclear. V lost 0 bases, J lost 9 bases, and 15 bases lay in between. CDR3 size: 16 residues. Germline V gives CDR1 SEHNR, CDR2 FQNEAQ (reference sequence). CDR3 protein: CASSLASGPLASPLHF. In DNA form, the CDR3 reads TGTGCCAGCAGCTTAGCGAGCGGACCGCTTGCTTCACCCCTCCACTTT.

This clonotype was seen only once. DNA of the CDR3: TGCAGTGCTAGTGGCAGCAGCTATGGCTACACCTTC. Encoded protein: CSASGSSYGYTF. The chain couples TRBV20-1 to TRBJ1-2, with D uncertain. This CDR3 region has 12 residues. Germline-derived CDR1 and CDR2 are DFQATT and SNEGSKA (reference sequence). Trimming removed 3 bases at V and 4 bases at J, with 9 bases between.